The 2 T cell receptor beta chains below all came from one sample that was sequenced in a study of T cell responses to AZD1222 COVID-19 vaccine. Clones were read by immunoSEQ multiplex PCR, and TCRdb kept only the in-frame ones, dropping some. The table records 120,000 to 150,000 clones, 85% to 95% of them present only once. The sample in question was peripheral blood, obtained on day 0 of AZD1222 vaccination. All receptors come from an adult in good health.

This clone was seen a handful of times. This specimen includes other DNA sequences encoding the same CDR3. V gene TRBV7-9 combines with J gene TRBJ1-1; D is ambiguous. CDR3 size: 13 residues. Trimming left V 0 bases short and J 2 bases short, with 4 bases between. CDR1 and CDR2 from the germline V gene are SEHNR and FQNEAQ (reference sequence). CDR3 region: CASSLAGNTEAFF. CDR3 coding DNA: TGTGCCAGCAGCTTAGCGGGCAACACTGAAGCTTTCTTT.

This clone was observed a handful of times. The CDR3 loop is CASSLPGRGIYGYTF. The CDR3 nucleotides are TGTGCCAGCAGTTTACCGGGGAGGGGAATCTATGGCTACACCTTC. V is TRBV28 and J is TRBJ1-2; possible D gene TRBD1, 5 bases. The germline V gene has CDR1 MDHEN and CDR2 SYDVKM. The CDR3 extends over 15 amino acids. V was shortened by 2 bases and J by 4 bases, with 14 bases between the two germline ends.